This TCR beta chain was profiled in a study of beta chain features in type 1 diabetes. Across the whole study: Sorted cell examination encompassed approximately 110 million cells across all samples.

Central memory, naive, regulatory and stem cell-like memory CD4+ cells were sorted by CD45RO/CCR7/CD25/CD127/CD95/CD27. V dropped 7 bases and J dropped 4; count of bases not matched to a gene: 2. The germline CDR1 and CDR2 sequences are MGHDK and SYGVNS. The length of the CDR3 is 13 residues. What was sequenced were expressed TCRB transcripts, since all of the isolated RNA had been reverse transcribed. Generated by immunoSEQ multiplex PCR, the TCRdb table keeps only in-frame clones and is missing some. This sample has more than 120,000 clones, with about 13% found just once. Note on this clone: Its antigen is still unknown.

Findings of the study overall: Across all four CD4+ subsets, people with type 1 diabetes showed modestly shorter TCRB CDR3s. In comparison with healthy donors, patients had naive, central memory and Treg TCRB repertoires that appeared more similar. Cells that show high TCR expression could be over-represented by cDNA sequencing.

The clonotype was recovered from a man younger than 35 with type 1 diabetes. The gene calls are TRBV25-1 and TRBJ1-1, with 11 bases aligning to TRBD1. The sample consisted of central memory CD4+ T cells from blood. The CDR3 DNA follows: TGTGCCAGCATGGGACAGGGGGTCACTGAAGCTTTCTTT. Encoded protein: CASMGQGVTEAFF.